This T cell receptor (beta chain) was identified during a study of blood T cell repertoires in COVID-19. Study context: The origin of the acute and convalescent COVID-19 samples was the United States, Italy and Spain.

V lost 6 bases and J 5 bases, leaving 16 bases between the germline ends. The CDR3 totals 14 residues. Germline values: CDR1 MDHEN, CDR2 SYDVKM. As handled by the study authors: Reference gene primer amplification yielded estimated nucleated cell counts. The table came from immunoSEQ multiplex PCR; TCRdb's copy has only in-frame clones and leaves some out. The DNA was the basis for D and trimming; V, J and clone size are from that table. The table lists just over 150,000 clones, 85% of them singletons. The origin of this receptor is a human donor with acute or convalescent COVID-19. The donor label of this sample is uncertain. The chain is built from TRBV28 and TRBJ2-5; possibly TRBD2 for D (6 bases). The sequencing sample was made of peripheral blood. CDR3 loop: CASRRSGTLETQYF. The CDR3 DNA reads TGTGCCAGCAGGCGGTCCGGGACTTTGGAGACCCAGTACTTC.